The 10 T cell receptor beta chains in this list originate from one sample, sequenced in a study of immune heterogeneity within non-small cell lung tumors. Amplification of the TCR beta CDR3 was achieved through multiplex PCR with 32 V and 13 J primers. MiXCR, applied by TCRdb to the multiplex PCR reads, yields one record per CDR3 protein. The sample shows about 4,600 distinct CDR3 sequences, 30% to 40% of them seen only once. Template material comprised bulk tumor genomic DNA at roughly 600 ng per sample. From each primary tumor, several far-apart biopsies were obtained during surgery. The study cohort was described as untreated, and its members had newly diagnosed non-small cell lung cancer. They went on to have curative surgery. The sequencing input was lung tumor tissue. The receptor set was obtained from a woman between 50 and 59 years old with non-small cell lung cancer.

By proportion, this clonotype is medium-sized. The genes are TRBV19 and TRBJ2-3; D could derive from TRBD1 or TRBD2 (6 bases each). Germline lookup yields CDR1 LNHDA and CDR2 SQIVND (reference sequence). Trimming cost V 1 base and J 1 base, with 12 bases left between them. The CDR3 contains 16 residues. As DNA, the CDR3 is TGTGCCAGTAGTATAGGGGGGGCTGGTGGCACAGATACGCAGTATTTT. Residues: CASSIGGAGGTDTQYF.

Remarks on this clonotype: Just one base apart from a much larger clone, this may be a read error. V gene TRBV6-1 combines with J gene TRBJ1-5; no clear D. V was cut by 1 base and J by 2 bases, with 12 bases left in between. Germline CDR1 and CDR2: MNHNS and SASEGT. This CDR3 has 16 residues. CDR3 DNA sequence: TGTGCCAGCAGTGAAGGTTCGGCATATGGCAATCAGCCCCAGCATTTT. Protein: CASSEGSAYGNQPQHF.

This clonotype was counted only a few times. A much larger clone sits a single nucleotide away, making a read error possible. CDR3: CVCLKGDSPLSYGYTF. The CDR3 nucleotides are TGTGTCTGCCTTAAAGGGGACTCTCCTTTGTCTTATGGCTACACCTTC. The chain joins TRBV30 to TRBJ1-2; a weak D match, TRBD1 (5 bases). Germline V gene data show CDR1 as GTSNPN and CDR2 as SVGIG (reference sequence). This CDR3 contains 16 residues.

The chain carries TRBV28 and TRBJ2-6; TRBD1 aligns across 8 bases. Germline assignment: CDR1 MDHEN and CDR2 SYDVKM. V lost 10 bases, J lost 0 bases, and 11 bases stayed unmatched. The CDR3 loop spans 17 amino acids. CDR3: CATRPRGHLSGANVLTF. CDR3 nucleotide sequence: TGTGCCACCAGACCCAGGGGGCATCTCTCTGGGGCCAACGTCCTGACTTTC.

V and J are TRBV7-2 and TRBJ1-6; TRBD1 agrees at 8 bases. Germline V gene lookup returns CDR1 SGHTA and CDR2 FQGNSA. The ends lost 8 bases at V and 8 bases at J; junction bases unmatched: 5. This CDR3 comprises 13 residues. The CDR3 nucleotides are TGTGCCAGCCGGACAGGGAAGGATTCACCCCTCCACTTT. It is translated as CASRTGKDSPLHF.

This clonotype rates as medium-sized (0.01 to 0.1%). This chain joins TRBV4-1 and TRBJ1-2; 12 bases line up with TRBD1. This CDR3 region has 17 residues. Germline CDR1 and CDR2: MGHRA and YSYEKL. The junction had 10 bases not matched to a gene; V was cut back by 0 bases and J by 8 bases. For the CDR3, the DNA is TGCGCCAGCAGCCAAGATTGGGGGACAGGGGGCGCTGAGGGCTACACCTTC. Its translation: CASSQDWGTGGAEGYTF.

The J gene is TRBJ2-7, the V gene TRBV7-2; TRBD2 matches at 8 bases. From germline, CDR1 is SGHTA and CDR2 FQGNSA. This CDR3 is built from 13 residues. V trimming: 8 bases; J trimming: 0 bases; junction bases outside the gene matches: 3. The CDR3 DNA reads as TGTGCCAGCCGAGCGGGGGCCTCCTACGAGCAGTACTTC. Residues: CASRAGASYEQYF.

V is TRBV5-4 and J is TRBJ2-3; possibly TRBD2 for D (5 bases). This CDR3 contains 16 residues. Germline V gives CDR1 SGHNT, CDR2 YYREEE (reference sequence). With 6 bases removed from V and 0 bases from J, the gap between germline ends came to 17 bases. The CDR3 here is CASTLRTRGSTDTQYF. The CDR3 DNA reads as TGTGCCAGCACCCTCCGGACCCGAGGGAGCACAGATACGCAGTATTTT.

The chain has TRBV7-3 and TRBJ1-1; perhaps TRBD1 as D (5 bases). Germline values: CDR1 SGHTA, CDR2 FQGTGA. The CDR3 covers 14 residues. Trimming took off 2 bases at V and 6 bases at J, with 13 bases between the two ends. The DNA of the CDR3 is TGTGCCAGCAGCTTAGATCCGGGGCGTCCTGAAGCTTTCTTT. Its protein product is CASSLDPGRPEAFF.

The rearrangement uses TRBV10-3 and TRBJ1-2, with D possibly matching TRBD1 (5 bases). Germline CDR1 is ENHRY and CDR2 is SYGVKD. V was pared by 7 bases and J by 5 bases, with 14 bases between. This CDR3 spans 13 amino acids. The CDR3 sequence: CAITEGQGYGYTF. CDR3 sequence (DNA): TGTGCCATCACCGAGGGGCAGGGTTATGGCTACACCTTC.